A selection of T cell receptor beta chains follows, all from one sample in a study of blood T cell repertoires in COVID-19. The repertoire was sequenced with immunoSEQ multiplex PCR; TCRdb's copy has only in-frame clones and lacks some. The data show a few hundred thousand clones, roughly 84% seen once. The sequenced sample was peripheral blood. These receptors came from a woman of 80 years or more with active or convalescent COVID-19. CDR3s include the opening cysteine and the closing phenylalanine or tryptophan.

J gene | CDR3 length | V gene | CDR3 protein
TRBJ2-1 | 11 | TRBV12-3/TRBV12-4 | CASSLSSEQFF
TRBJ1-1 | 16 | TRBV28 | CASSLKPGQGNTEAFF
TRBJ1-4 | 18 | TRBV7-6 | CASSPRQGAIILNEKLFF
TRBJ2-6 | 17 | TRBV19 | CASSIRGGSSGANVLTF
TRBJ2-3 | 16 | TRBV19 | CASKRGGGASTDTQYF
TRBJ2-1 | 16 | TRBV7-3 | CASSLYAGASYNEQFF
TRBJ1-1 | 14 | TRBV30 | CAWSKGRANTEAFF
TRBJ1-1 | 11 | TRBV19 | CASHRGYEAFF
TRBJ1-1 | 12 | TRBV11-3 | CASSATGTEAFF
TRBJ1-2 | 13 | TRBV5-1 | CASSLAANYGYTF
TRBJ1-1 | 17 | TRBV10-3 | CAISGRQGEGMNTEAFF
TRBJ2-3 | 14 | TRBV7-3 | CASSPRPTGSTQYF
TRBJ2-7 | 14 | TRBV4-2 | CASTGTGTSYEQYF
TRBJ2-3 | 17 | TRBV4-3 | CASSQQTSGRPGDTQYF
TRBJ2-3 | 15 | TRBV11-1 | CASSLVQGVVPTQYF
TRBJ2-1 | 12 | TRBV7-6 | CASSQQGSEQFF
TRBJ2-5 | 17 | TRBV4-1 | CASSRRPVAGGTETQYF
TRBJ1-2 | 13 | TRBV6-4 | CASSTEPNYGYTF
TRBJ2-7 | 14 | TRBV7-9 | CASSFTGVTYEQYF
TRBJ1-5 | 15 | TRBV6-4 | CASSEGTYSNQPQHF
TRBJ1-4 | 15 | TRBV18 | CASSPEGGDFEKLFF
TRBJ2-1 | 15 | TRBV4-2 | CASSQGTSGDNEQFF
TRBJ2-7 | 17 | TRBV7-9 | CASSLGDRVWSGLGQYF
TRBJ2-7 | 16 | TRBV15 | CATSRDRSNLVYEQYF
TRBJ2-6 | 19 | TRBV19 | CASTQGVKSFNSGANVLTF
TRBJ2-3 | 15 | TRBV7-2 | CASSGNGGGRDTQYF
TRBJ2-3 | 14 | TRBV5-1 | CASSLVGGEDTQYF
TRBJ1-2 | 13 | TRBV4-3 | CASSQDGRGGYTF
TRBJ1-1 | 15 | TRBV2 | CASRAALGPNTEAFF